This T cell receptor (beta chain) came from a study of shared clonotypes between healthy human individuals. Naive CD8 cells lacked CD45RO and underwent positive selection for CCR7, leaving out terminally differentiated effector memory CD45RA+ cells. Adult Caucasians living in Nashville, Tennessee made up all of the donors. The CDR3 runs to 11 residues. CDR1 and CDR2 (germline): SGHNT, YYREEE (reference sequence). V was trimmed by 1 base and J by 8 bases, leaving 4 bases between them. This table comes from immunoSEQ multiplex PCR, and its TCRdb copy is limited to in-frame clones, with some not included. In the table there are about 680,000 clones, roughly 94% of which are singletons.

This chain uses TRBV5-4 with TRBJ2-1; D not certain. Sequences were obtained from naive CD8+ T cells sorted from blood. The sequence derives from a man aged 30 to 39 in good health. CDR3 bases: TGTGCCAGCAGCTTGACCCATGAGCAGTTCTTC. This translates into CASSLTHEQFF.